Following are 31 T cell receptor beta chains from one sample sequenced in a study of blood T cell repertoires in COVID-19. Method: immunoSEQ multiplex PCR; TCRdb's copy keeps in-frame clones and lacks some. Of some 400,000 clones listed, around 90% are singletons. The sequenced material came from peripheral blood. The source of these receptors is a man younger than 30 with active or convalescent COVID-19.

The V gene is TRBV27, the J gene TRBJ1-1; D not resolved. Between the trimmed V and J ends, which lost 6 bases and 5 bases, there was a span of 7 bases. Per the germline V gene, CDR1 is MNHEY and CDR2 is SMNVEV (reference sequence). The CDR3 has 11 residues. CDR3 in amino acids: CASRGGTEAFF. The CDR3, as DNA: TGTGCCAGCAGGGGCGGGACTGAAGCTTTCTTT.

V is TRBV29-1 and J is TRBJ2-7; 8 nucleotides align to TRBD2. CDR3 length: 14 residues. The trim removed 6 bases at V and 0 bases at J, leaving 7 bases unmatched. Looked up from germline, CDR1 is SQVTM and CDR2 is ANQGSEA. CDR3 coding DNA: TGCAGCGTGAAGGGCGGGAGGAGCTCCTACGAGCAGTACTTC. Its protein is CSVKGGRSSYEQYF.

J is TRBJ2-2 and V is TRBV7-3; 10 bases map to TRBD2. The CDR3 totals 16 residues. Trimming removed 4 bases from V and 4 bases from J; junction bases left unmatched: 6. CDR1 is SGHTA and CDR2 is FQGTGA in the germline V gene. The CDR3 loop is CASSSLAGVVTGELFF. DNA of the CDR3: TGTGCCAGCAGCTCGCTAGCGGGAGTCGTCACCGGGGAGCTGTTTTTT.

The chain uses TRBV27 and TRBJ2-4; TRBD2 might be the D (5 bases). V lost 5 bases and J 6 bases, leaving 14 bases between the germline ends. The CDR3 has 14 residues. Germline CDR1 reads MNHEY; CDR2 reads SMNVEV (reference sequence). Here the CDR3 reads CASSPTGKRNIQYF. The CDR3 bases are TGTGCCAGCAGTCCGACCGGGAAAAGAAACATTCAGTACTTC.

This clone was observed a single time. The chain joins TRBV6-5 to TRBJ2-7, with 9 bases matching TRBD2. This CDR3 is 16 amino acids long. The germline V gene has CDR1 MNHEY and CDR2 SVGAGI. J was trimmed by 0 bases and V by 2 bases; bases with no gene match: 5. The CDR3 coding sequence is TGTGCCAGCAGTTACAAAGCGGGGGGAATCTCCTACGAGCAGTACTTC. Amino acid sequence: CASSYKAGGISYEQYF.

The chain joins TRBV5-1 to TRBJ2-2, with 8 bases lining up with TRBD2. CDR3 size: 17 residues. Unmatched junction bases numbered 12, after V lost 4 bases and J lost 4 bases. Looked up from germline, CDR1 is SGHRS and CDR2 is YFSETQ. The CDR3 coding sequence is TGCGCCAGCAGCCCTGGATCCAGCGGGAGTACCACCGGGGAGCTGTTTTTT. Protein: CASSPGSSGSTTGELFF.

The chain is built from TRBV9 and TRBJ1-1; D is perhaps TRBD1 (6 bases). Germline values: CDR1 SGDLS, CDR2 YYNGEE. V shed 3 bases and J shed 0 bases, with 12 bases lying between them. The CDR3 has 15 residues. Written as DNA, the CDR3 is TGTGCCAGCAGCGACCCGGGGACAATGAACACTGAAGCTTTCTTT. This gives the protein CASSDPGTMNTEAFF.

The V call is TRBV9, the J call TRBJ2-7; possible D gene TRBD2, 5 bases. Per germline, CDR1 SGDLS and CDR2 YYNGEE. Deletions cut 0 bases from V and 5 bases from J, with 9 bases between. The CDR3 extends over 13 amino acids. CDR3 in DNA: TGTGCCAGCAGCGTAGGGAGGAACAACGAGCAGTACTTC. Amino acids: CASSVGRNNEQYF.

V and J are TRBV3-1 (or the pseudogene TRBV3-2) and TRBJ1-5; the D is unclear. Trimming removed 1 base at V and 7 bases at J, with 11 bases between. The CDR3 sequence is 14 residues long. Germline CDR1 reads LGHDT; CDR2 reads YNNKEL (reference sequence). CDR3 DNA: TGTGCCAGCAGCCAAGGGCCTCAATGGCAGCCCCAGCATTTT. This sequence encodes CASSQGPQWQPQHF.

The chain recombines TRBV5-1 with TRBJ1-1; D might be TRBD1 (5 bases). V gave up 5 bases and J gave up 3 bases, with 14 bases separating them. The CDR3 extends over 14 amino acids. Looked up from germline, CDR1 is SGHRS and CDR2 is YFSETQ. Here the CDR3 reads CASSARVADTEAFF. The CDR3 DNA is TGCGCCAGCAGTGCCAGGGTAGCGGACACTGAAGCTTTCTTT.

This chain links TRBV19 with TRBJ2-4; no definite D call. Germline CDR1 and CDR2: LNHDA and SQIVND (reference sequence). The V end was cut by 3 bases, the J end by 5 bases, with 5 bases between. This CDR3 is built from 12 residues. The CDR3 nucleotides are TGTGCCAGTAGTATGACTCAAAACATTCAGTACTTC. Translated: CASSMTQNIQYF.

Here the CDR3 reads CASSLTSGRAGEQFF. CDR3 in DNA: TGTGCCAGCAGCCTGACTAGCGGGAGGGCTGGTGAGCAGTTCTTC. V and J are TRBV7-2 and TRBJ2-1; 14 bases are shared with TRBD2. V was pared by 5 bases and J by 9 bases, with 6 bases of the junction left unmatched. Germline V gives CDR1 SGHTA, CDR2 FQGNSA. The CDR3 is 15 residues long.

This sequence joins TRBV3-1 (or the pseudogene TRBV3-2) and TRBJ1-3; 10 nucleotides align to TRBD1. The CDR3 contains 15 residues. Germline V CDR1 and CDR2: LGHDT, YNNKEL (reference sequence). Trimming took 8 bases from V and 4 from J; bases not matched to a gene: 8. CDR3 nucleotide sequence: TGTGCCAGCCGGGACAGGGGAACAATCGGAAACACCATATATTTT. Its translation: CASRDRGTIGNTIYF.

The chain carries TRBV7-2 and TRBJ2-7, with unresolved D. The ends were cut back, 5 bases at V and 5 bases at J, with 19 bases in the middle. Germline CDR1 and CDR2: SGHTA and FQGNSA. This CDR3 is built from 15 residues. As DNA, the CDR3 is TGTGCCAGCAGCCTGTTCGGCGGTGGCCTGGACGAGCAGTACTTC. Encoded protein: CASSLFGGGLDEQYF.

The chain couples TRBV29-1 to TRBJ2-5; D is perhaps TRBD2 (5 bases). The germline V gene encodes CDR1 SQVTM and CDR2 ANQGSEA. V was pared by 4 bases and J by 1 base, with 13 bases between. The CDR3 consists of 14 residues. This chain's CDR3 is CSVADYRSQETQYF. The DNA for the CDR3 is TGCAGCGTTGCCGACTACAGATCCCAAGAGACCCAGTACTTC.

This chain connects TRBV18 to TRBJ1-4; D remains unclear. CDR1 is KGHSH, CDR2 LQKENI, per germline. The CDR3 is made up of 15 amino acids. The V gene lost 2 bases and the J gene lost 7 bases, with 14 bases spanning the gap. CDR3 region: CASSPMGVGGEKLFF. The CDR3 DNA reads TGTGCCAGCTCACCAATGGGAGTGGGTGGTGAAAAACTGTTTTTT.

The chain has TRBV6-6 and TRBJ1-5, with D perhaps matching TRBD1 (5 bases). The CDR3 is 15 residues long. The germline V gene has CDR1 MNHNY and CDR2 SVGAGI (reference sequence). With 5 bases removed from V and 0 bases from J, the gap between germline ends came to 11 bases. In nucleotides, the CDR3 is TGTGCCAGCAGTAAGACAGAATATAGCAATCAGCCCCAGCATTTT. The encoded protein is CASSKTEYSNQPQHF.

V is TRBV30 and J is TRBJ2-1, with 13 bases fitting TRBD2. Germline V CDR1 and CDR2: GTSNPN, SVGIG (reference sequence). The trim removed 2 bases at V and 7 bases at J, leaving 2 bases unmatched. The CDR3 is 14 amino acids. The DNA of the CDR3 is TGTGCCTGGAGTCGGACTAGCGGGAGTAATGAGCAGTTCTTC. This codes for CAWSRTSGSNEQFF.

The chain recombines TRBV7-2 with TRBJ2-4; D not resolved. The CDR3 runs 12 residues. Germline CDR1 reads SGHTA; CDR2 reads FQGNSA. The germline V and J ends were trimmed by 5 bases and 6 bases, with 8 bases remaining between them. The CDR3 sequence is CASSPPGNIQYF. In DNA form, the CDR3 reads TGTGCCAGCAGCCCCCCGGGAAACATTCAGTACTTC.

The chain uses TRBV7-3 and TRBJ2-7, with TRBD2 matching over 10 bases. The germline V gene has CDR1 SGHTA and CDR2 FQGTGA. The CDR3 covers 15 residues. J lost 4 bases, V lost 2 bases, and 5 bases had no gene match. This CDR3 is CASSLALAGEYEQYF. CDR3 DNA sequence: TGTGCCAGCAGCTTAGCCCTAGCGGGAGAATACGAGCAGTACTTC.

The V gene is TRBV12-5, the J gene TRBJ2-3, with a weak D call TRBD1 (6 bases). The V end lost 6 bases, the J end lost 2 bases, and 21 bases lay between the germline ends. CDR3 length: 17 amino acids. Per germline, CDR1 LGHNT and CDR2 FRNRAP. The CDR3 nucleotides are TGTGCTAGTGGCCGTAGCACGGACAGCCTAAACACAGATACGCAGTATTTT. Its translation: CASGRSTDSLNTDTQYF.

This sequence joins TRBV6-5 and TRBJ2-3, with TRBD2 matching 7 bases. V lost 4 bases to trimming and J lost 0 bases; unmatched junction nucleotides: 4. This CDR3 has 15 amino acids. Germline V CDR1 and CDR2: MNHEY, SVGAGI. CDR3 bases: TGTGCCAGCAGTTCCACTAGCGAAAGCACAGATACGCAGTATTTT. Translation: CASSSTSESTDTQYF.

This chain joins TRBV7-2 and TRBJ1-2, with a tentative D call TRBD1 (6 bases). Germline CDR1 reads SGHTA; CDR2 reads FQGNSA. The ends were cut back, 5 bases at V and 3 bases at J, with 13 bases in the middle. CDR3 length: 14 amino acids. The DNA of the CDR3 is TGTGCCAGCAGCAGGAACAGGGATGACTATGGCTACACCTTC. It codes for CASSRNRDDYGYTF.

The chain has TRBV19 and TRBJ2-4, with 7 bases lining up with TRBD1. The CDR3 is 15 amino acids. V lost 6 bases, J lost 4 bases, and 9 bases stayed unmatched. Germline CDR1 is LNHDA and CDR2 is SQIVND (reference sequence). The DNA of the CDR3 is TGTGCCAGTAGCCTGCGACAGGGCTGGAAAAACATTCAGTACTTC. Protein product: CASSLRQGWKNIQYF.

This clone was recorded at least ten times. The chain couples TRBV3-1 (or the pseudogene TRBV3-2) to TRBJ2-5; tentative D call: TRBD2 (6 bases). There are 14 residues in the CDR3. Trimming left V 1 base short and J 0 bases short, with 6 bases between. From germline, CDR1 is LGHDT and CDR2 YNNKEL (reference sequence). Here the CDR3 reads CASSQGDYQETQYF. CDR3 sequence (DNA): TGTGCCAGCAGCCAAGGGGACTACCAAGAGACCCAGTACTTC.

CDR3 sequence (DNA): TGTGCCAGCAGTGATCCGAAACTTCAGGGCTACGAGCAGTACTTC. The encoded protein is CASSDPKLQGYEQYF. The chain uses TRBV25-1 and TRBJ2-7, with D tentatively TRBD1 (5 bases). Trimming took off 3 bases at V and 3 bases at J, with 15 bases between the two ends. Germline loops: CDR1 MGHDK, CDR2 SYGVNS. The CDR3 contains 15 residues.

The DNA for the CDR3 is TGTGCCAGCAGCCTTGGGGGCGGTTACTACGAGCAGTACTTC. Protein sequence: CASSLGGGYYEQYF. This sequence joins TRBV11-1 and TRBJ2-7, with D maybe TRBD1 (6 bases). CDR1 SGHAT and CDR2 FQDESV come from the germline V gene (reference sequence). The V end lost 5 bases, the J end lost 3 bases, and 14 bases lay between the germline ends. The CDR3 runs 14 residues.

This sequence joins TRBV5-1 and TRBJ1-2; 8 bases are a match to TRBD1. After removal of 6 bases from V and 4 bases from J, the junction contained 5 bases not matched to a gene. The CDR3 sequence is 13 residues long. Per germline, CDR1 SGHRS and CDR2 YFSETQ. The CDR3 DNA is TGCGCCAGCACGGCGACAGGGGTCTATGGCTACACCTTC. Translated, it gives CASTATGVYGYTF.

The V gene is TRBV29-1, the J gene TRBJ1-2; 9 bases fit TRBD1. CDR3 length: 14 residues. Trimming removed 0 bases from V and 5 bases from J; junction bases left unmatched: 4. CDR1 is SQVTM, CDR2 ANQGSEA, per germline. The CDR3 is CSVEDPGTGYGYTF. Written as DNA, the CDR3 is TGCAGCGTTGAAGATCCCGGGACAGGGTATGGCTACACCTTC. Looking up the rest from reference TRBV29-1 and TRBJ1-2 gives the full variable domain: SAVISQKPSRDICQRGTSLTIQCQVDSQVTMMFWYRQQPGQSLTLIATANQGSEATYESGFVIDKFPISRPNLTFSTLTVSNMSPEDSSIYLCSVEDPGTGYGYTFGSGTRLTVV.

The rearrangement uses TRBV10-3 and TRBJ1-5; 8 bases agree with TRBD1. From germline, CDR1 is ENHRY and CDR2 SYGVKD. This CDR3 contains 14 residues. Trimming cost V 10 bases and J 6 bases; bases outside gene matches: 11. CDR3 protein: CATRFDRGSQPQHF. The CDR3 region has the DNA TGTGCCACCAGATTTGACAGGGGCAGTCAGCCCCAGCATTTT.

This chain joins TRBV11-3 and TRBJ2-5, with TRBD1 matching over 12 bases. Germline trimming cut 5 bases from V and 5 bases from J; bases unmatched to any gene: 6. From germline, CDR1 is SGHNT and CDR2 YENEEA. There are 15 residues in the CDR3. CDR3 loop: CASSKGQGAGETQYF. DNA of the CDR3: TGTGCCAGCAGCAAGGGACAGGGGGCGGGGGAGACCCAGTACTTC.